One sample yielded the 22 T cell receptor beta chains listed below, sequenced in a study of cytomegalovirus exposure and HLA in healthy donors. 60 Vbeta and 13 Jbeta primers were used in PCR. The repertoire was sequenced with immunoSEQ multiplex PCR; TCRdb's copy has only in-frame clones and lacks some. The table records approximately 210,000 clones, 77% of them present only once. The specimen sequenced was PBMCs. The receptors originated from a woman in her thirties in good health and CMV-seropositive.

DNA of the CDR3: TGTGCCAGTAGCCGGGGAGGGGGGCCTGGGGAGACCCAGTACTTC. Amino acids: CASSRGGGPGETQYF. The chain combines TRBV19 with TRBJ2-5; D is possibly TRBD2 (7 bases). CDR1 and CDR2 from the germline V gene are LNHDA and SQIVND (reference sequence). This CDR3 has 15 residues. The V and J ends lost 6 bases and 5 bases respectively, with 19 bases between them. Full variable domain (rest looked up from reference TRBV19 and TRBJ2-5): DGGITQSPKYLFRKEGQNVTLSCEQNLNHDAMYWYRQDPGQGLRLIYYSQIVNDFQKGDIAEGYSVSREKKESFPLTVTSAQKNPTAFYLCASSRGGGPGETQYFGPGTRLLVL.

The rearrangement links TRBV10-3 to TRBJ2-1; no clear D. The CDR3 sequence is 13 residues long. Germline CDR1 reads ENHRY; CDR2 reads SYGVKD. V was pared by 2 bases and J by 5 bases, with 7 bases between. The CDR3 here is CAISETVNNEQFF. The CDR3 coding sequence is TGTGCCATCAGTGAGACGGTGAACAATGAGCAGTTCTTC.

This clone appeared a few times. The CDR3 bases are TGTGCCAGCAGTTACGCGGCGGGGGCTCGGGGCACTGAAGCTTTCTTT. Translated, it gives CASSYAAGARGTEAFF. The chain combines TRBV6-5 with TRBJ1-1; D is possibly TRBD1 (6 bases). The germline CDR1 and CDR2 sequences are MNHEY and SVGAGI. This CDR3 region has 16 residues. V dropped 2 bases and J dropped 4 bases, with 17 bases sitting between them.

This clone was counted a single time. The V gene is TRBV27, the J gene TRBJ2-1, with a weak D call TRBD2 (6 bases). The germline V gene has CDR1 MNHEY and CDR2 SMNVEV (reference sequence). V was pared by 5 bases and J by 7 bases, with 21 bases between. The CDR3 is made up of 16 amino acids. The CDR3 DNA reads as TGTGCCAGCAGTCCACTAGGAGGGCCCATAGGGAATGAGCAGTTCTTC. Translation gives CASSPLGGPIGNEQFF.

V gene TRBV4-2 combines with J gene TRBJ1-4; 7 bases agree with TRBD1. The ends lost 4 bases at V and 6 bases at J; junction bases unmatched: 8. CDR1 LGHNA and CDR2 YNFKEQ come from the germline V gene. The CDR3 runs to 15 residues. The CDR3 DNA sequence: TGTGCCAGCAGCCTGACGGGACAGTGGGATGAAAAACTGTTTTTT. Protein: CASSLTGQWDEKLFF.

This rearrangement joins TRBV28 to TRBJ1-1, with no clear D. Deletions cut 7 bases from V and 5 bases from J, with 14 bases between. Germline V gene data show CDR1 as MDHEN and CDR2 as SYDVKM. CDR3 length: 13 residues. The CDR3 is CASTVPGRTEAFF. CDR3 nucleotide sequence: TGTGCCAGCACCGTCCCGGGTCGTACTGAAGCTTTCTTT.

This clone showed up just once. The chain uses TRBV23-1 and TRBJ2-7; D is possibly TRBD1 (6 bases). TRBV23-1 is known as an ORF, though its function is uncertain. This CDR3 has 15 amino acids. Trimming removed 0 bases at V and 0 bases at J, with 9 bases between. CDR3 region: CASSQSQGNSYEQYF. CDR3 sequence (DNA): TGCGCCAGCAGTCAATCTCAGGGGAACTCCTACGAGCAGTACTTC.

The chain employs TRBV28 and TRBJ1-1, with D possibly matching TRBD1 (5 bases). V lost 8 bases to trimming and J lost 5 bases, with 15 bases between them. CDR3 length: 13 residues. Per germline, CDR1 MDHEN and CDR2 SYDVKM. CDR3 sequence (DNA): TGTGCCAGCTATGGGATAAGGGGAACTGAAGCTTTCTTT. Translation gives CASYGIRGTEAFF.

The chain uses TRBV5-4 and TRBJ1-2; 7 positions match TRBD1. V was pared by 2 bases and J by 3 bases, with 4 bases of the junction left unmatched. CDR3 length equals 14 residues. CDR1 is SGHNT and CDR2 is YYREEE in the germline V gene (reference sequence). CDR3 nucleotides: TGTGCCAGCAGCTTCCCGGACAGGTACTATGGCTACACCTTC. Its protein product is CASSFPDRYYGYTF.

The chain has TRBV15 and TRBJ1-2, with D tentatively TRBD1 (5 bases). Germline CDR1 is LNHNV and CDR2 is YYDKDF (reference sequence). Trimming cost V 5 bases and J 0 bases, with 13 bases left between them. This CDR3 is built from 15 residues. Written as DNA, the CDR3 is TGTGCCACCAGCCCAAACCGGGGGGCTAACTATGGCTACACCTTC. This gives the protein CATSPNRGANYGYTF. Full variable domain (outside the CDR3, taken from reference TRBV15 and TRBJ1-2): DAMVIQNPRYQVTQFGKPVTLSCSQTLNHNVMYWYQQKSSQAPKLLFHYYDKDFNNEADTPDNFQSRRPNTSFCFLDIRSPGLGDTAMYLCATSPNRGANYGYTFGSGTRLTVV.

The chain uses TRBV7-8 and TRBJ2-3; 12 nucleotides match TRBD2. This CDR3 spans 17 amino acids. The J segment lost 0 bases and the V segment lost 5 bases, leaving 6 bases of the junction unmatched. In germline, CDR1 is SGHVS, CDR2 FQNEAQ. The CDR3 sequence: CASSLYGTSGSTDTQYF. As DNA, the CDR3 is TGTGCCAGCAGCCTTTATGGGACTAGCGGGAGCACAGATACGCAGTATTTT.

The rearrangement links TRBV28 to TRBJ2-2; 8 bases match TRBD1. Trimming at V came to 6 bases and at J to 5 bases, leaving 8 bases not matched to a gene. The CDR3 is made up of 15 amino acids. CDR1 MDHEN and CDR2 SYDVKM come from the germline V gene. The CDR3 protein is CASRLGQGRTGELFF. The CDR3 bases are TGTGCCAGCAGACTCGGACAGGGAAGAACCGGGGAGCTGTTTTTT.

This rearrangement joins TRBV25-1 to TRBJ1-3, with 8 nucleotides matching TRBD1. V lost 6 bases, J lost 3 bases, and 7 bases stayed unmatched. CDR1 is MGHDK, CDR2 SYGVNS, per germline. CDR3 length: 15 residues. The CDR3 nucleotides are TGTGCCAGCAGACCTAGTACAGGGGGTGGAAACACCATATATTTT. Translating gives CASRPSTGGGNTIYF.

The chain joins TRBV19 to TRBJ1-5, with 9 bases aligning to TRBD1. V shed 6 bases, J shed 2 bases, and the junction held 8 bases outside the gene matches. This CDR3 has 16 residues. Germline V gene data show CDR1 as LNHDA and CDR2 as SQIVND (reference sequence). The CDR3, as DNA: TGTGCCAGTAGAAACGGACAGGGGAACGGCAATCAGCCCCAGCATTTT. Protein: CASRNGQGNGNQPQHF.

Only a few counts were recorded for this clone. This chain connects TRBV7-2 to TRBJ2-7; a weak D match, TRBD2 (6 bases). This CDR3 is built from 15 residues. V gave up 5 bases and J gave up 2 bases, with 16 bases separating them. Germline CDR1 is SGHTA and CDR2 is FQGNSA. For the CDR3, the DNA is TGTGCCAGCAGCCCGTCAATGGCGGGACCCTACGAGCAGTACTTC. Protein: CASSPSMAGPYEQYF. Using reference TRBV7-2 and TRBJ2-7 for the parts outside the CDR3, the full variable domain is GAGVSQSPSNKVTEKGKDVELRCDPISGHTALYWYRQSLGQGLEFLIYFQGNSAPDKSGLPSDRFSAERTGGSVSTLTIQRTQQEDSAVYLCASSPSMAGPYEQYFGPGTRLTVT.

This clone occurred once. V is TRBV7-6 and J is TRBJ1-1; the D is unclear. Trimming removed 5 bases at V and 0 bases at J, with 13 bases between. The CDR3 contains 15 residues. Per germline, CDR1 SGHVS and CDR2 FNYEAQ. CDR3 residues: CASSMRVGVNTEAFF. CDR3 sequence (DNA): TGTGCCAGCAGCATGAGGGTAGGAGTGAACACTGAAGCTTTCTTT.

The chain recombines TRBV5-4 with TRBJ1-2, with D unresolved. The CDR3 consists of 13 residues. Trimming stripped 5 bases from V and 4 bases from J, with 12 bases between. Germline CDR1 reads SGHNT; CDR2 reads YYREEE (reference sequence). CDR3 region: CASRAVGSYGYTF. CDR3 DNA: TGTGCCAGCAGGGCGGTCGGTAGCTATGGCTACACCTTC. The variable domain in full, completed from reference TRBV5-4 and TRBJ1-2, reads ETGVTQSPTHLIKTRGQQVTLRCSSQSGHNTVSWYQQALGQGPQFIFQYYREEENGRGNFPPRFSGLQFPNYSSELNVNALELDDSALYLCASRAVGSYGYTFGSGTRLTVV.

This rearrangement joins TRBV5-1 to TRBJ1-2, with a weak D call TRBD1 (5 bases). V gave up 0 bases and J gave up 10 bases, with 10 bases separating them. The CDR3 is 12 residues long. Germline CDR1 is SGHRS and CDR2 is YFSETQ. Here the CDR3 reads CASSLARQHYTF. The CDR3 DNA follows: TGCGCCAGCAGCTTGGCTAGACAGCACTACACCTTC. The full variable domain, completed using reference TRBV5-1 and TRBJ1-2, is KAGVTQTPRYLIKTRGQQVTLSCSPISGHRSVSWYQQTPGQGLQFLFEYFSETQRNKGNFPGRFSGRQFSNSRSEMNVSTLELGDSALYLCASSLARQHYTFGSGTRLTVV.

This clone occurred once. The rearrangement uses TRBV4-3 and TRBJ2-1; TRBD2 is a possible D gene (5 bases). This CDR3 is built from 13 residues. Germline loops: CDR1 LGHNA, CDR2 YSLEER. Deletions cut 6 bases from V and 1 base from J, with 7 bases between. The CDR3 is CASSRGSYNEQFF. The CDR3 coding sequence is TGCGCCAGCAGTCGGGGATCCTACAATGAGCAGTTCTTC.

The chain couples TRBV6-4 to TRBJ2-1, with D perhaps matching TRBD2 (5 bases). The germline V and J ends were trimmed by 3 bases and 0 bases, with 9 bases remaining between them. Germline lookup yields CDR1 MRHNA and CDR2 SNTAGT. This CDR3 is 15 amino acids long. The CDR3 DNA sequence: TGTGCCAGCAGTGAAGCCGGGGTCTCCTACAATGAGCAGTTCTTC. As protein: CASSEAGVSYNEQFF.

There are a few counts of this clone. The chain combines TRBV29-1 with TRBJ1-1; a weak D match, TRBD1 (6 bases). Trimming stripped 6 bases from V and 1 base from J, with 15 bases between. The CDR3 contains 14 residues. The germline V gene encodes CDR1 SQVTM and CDR2 ANQGSEA. DNA for the CDR3: TGCAGCGTAGACCGGGACACACGGAACACTGAAGCTTTCTTT. Amino acids: CSVDRDTRNTEAFF.

The chain carries TRBV28 and TRBJ1-6; perhaps TRBD1 as D (5 bases). This CDR3 contains 14 residues. Per the germline V gene, CDR1 is MDHEN and CDR2 is SYDVKM. Deletions cut 5 bases from V and 7 bases from J, with 12 bases between. The CDR3 DNA is TGTGCCAGCAGTACTCAGGGTGGGAATTCACCCCTCCACTTT. Translated, it gives CASSTQGGNSPLHF.